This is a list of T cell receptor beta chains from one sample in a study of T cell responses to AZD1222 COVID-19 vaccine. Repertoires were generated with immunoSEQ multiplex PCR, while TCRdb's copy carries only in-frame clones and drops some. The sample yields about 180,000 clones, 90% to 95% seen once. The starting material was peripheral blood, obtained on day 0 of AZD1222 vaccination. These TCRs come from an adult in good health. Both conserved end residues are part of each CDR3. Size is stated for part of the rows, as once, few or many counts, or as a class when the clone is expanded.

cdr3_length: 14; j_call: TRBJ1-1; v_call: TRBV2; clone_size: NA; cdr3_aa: CASSFGGGNTEAFF
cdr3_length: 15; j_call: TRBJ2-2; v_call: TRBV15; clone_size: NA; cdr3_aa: CATKDREPSTGELFF
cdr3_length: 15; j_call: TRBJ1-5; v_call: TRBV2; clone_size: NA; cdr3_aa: CASSAGQGGNQPQHF
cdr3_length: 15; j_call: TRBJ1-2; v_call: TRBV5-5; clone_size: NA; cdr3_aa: CASSLEGQGPYGYTF
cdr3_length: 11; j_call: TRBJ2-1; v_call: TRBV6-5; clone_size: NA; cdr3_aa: CASHRADEQFF
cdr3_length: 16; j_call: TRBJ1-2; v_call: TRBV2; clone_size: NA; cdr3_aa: CASSEEGDGLNYGYTF
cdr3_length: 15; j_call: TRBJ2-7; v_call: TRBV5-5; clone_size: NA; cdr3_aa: CASSLSRQGVYEQYF
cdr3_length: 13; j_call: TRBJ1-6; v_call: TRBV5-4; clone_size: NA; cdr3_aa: CASSLRDNSPLHF
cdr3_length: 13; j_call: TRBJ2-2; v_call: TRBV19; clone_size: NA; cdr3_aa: CASNAGGMGELFF
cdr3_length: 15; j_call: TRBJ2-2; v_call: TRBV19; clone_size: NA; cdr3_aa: CASSLGGPGTGELFF
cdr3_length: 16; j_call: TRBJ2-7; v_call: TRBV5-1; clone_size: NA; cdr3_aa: CASSLATAGGPYEQYF
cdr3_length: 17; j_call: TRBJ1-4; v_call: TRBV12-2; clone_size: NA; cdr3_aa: CASRLAYRDRVGEKLFF
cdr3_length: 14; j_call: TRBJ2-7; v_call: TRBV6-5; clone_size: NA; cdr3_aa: CASRPTGGRREQYF
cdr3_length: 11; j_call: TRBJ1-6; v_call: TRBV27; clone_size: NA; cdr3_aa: CASRYNSPLHF
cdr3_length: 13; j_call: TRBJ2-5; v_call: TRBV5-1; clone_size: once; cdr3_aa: CASSLARQETQYF
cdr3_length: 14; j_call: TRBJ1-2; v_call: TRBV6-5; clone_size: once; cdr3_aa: CASRPTGNNYGYTF
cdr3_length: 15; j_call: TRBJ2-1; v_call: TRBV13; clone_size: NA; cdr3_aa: CASSLGIGSYNEQFF
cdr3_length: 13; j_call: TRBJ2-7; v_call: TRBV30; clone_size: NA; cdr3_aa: CAYPRGKPYEQYF
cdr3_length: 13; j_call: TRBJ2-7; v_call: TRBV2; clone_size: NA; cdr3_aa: CASPGTGPGEQYF
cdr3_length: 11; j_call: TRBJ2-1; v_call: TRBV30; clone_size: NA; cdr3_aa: CAWALENEQFF
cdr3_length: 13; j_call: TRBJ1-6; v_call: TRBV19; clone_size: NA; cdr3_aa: CAIRISYNSPLHF
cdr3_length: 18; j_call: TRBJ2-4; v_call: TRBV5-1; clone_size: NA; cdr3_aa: CASSLVTQGGAGENIQYF
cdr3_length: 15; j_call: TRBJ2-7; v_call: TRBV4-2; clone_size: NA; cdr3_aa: CASSQEGTGTGEQYF
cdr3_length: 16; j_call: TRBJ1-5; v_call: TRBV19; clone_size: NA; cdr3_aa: CASRTSEVERNQPQHF
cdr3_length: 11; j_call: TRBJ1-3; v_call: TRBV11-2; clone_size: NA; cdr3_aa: CASSLGKFEDF
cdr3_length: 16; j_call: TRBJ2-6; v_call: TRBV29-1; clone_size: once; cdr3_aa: CSVEVGMSSGANVLTF
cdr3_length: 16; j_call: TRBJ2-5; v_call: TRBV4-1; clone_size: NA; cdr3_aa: CASSENSGRAGETQYF
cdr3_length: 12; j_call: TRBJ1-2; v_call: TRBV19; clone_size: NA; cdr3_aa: CASSDSPYGYTF
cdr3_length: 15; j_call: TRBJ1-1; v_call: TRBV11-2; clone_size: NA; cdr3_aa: CASSLDPSMNTEAFF
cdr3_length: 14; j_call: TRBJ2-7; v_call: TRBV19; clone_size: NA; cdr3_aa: CASSTGGLSYEQYF
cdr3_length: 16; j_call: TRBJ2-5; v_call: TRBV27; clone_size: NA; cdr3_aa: CASSLLPQGWLETQYF
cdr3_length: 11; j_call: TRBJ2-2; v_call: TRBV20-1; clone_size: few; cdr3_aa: CSGGNTGELFF
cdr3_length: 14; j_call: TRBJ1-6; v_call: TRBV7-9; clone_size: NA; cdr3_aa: CASNLDRADSPLHF
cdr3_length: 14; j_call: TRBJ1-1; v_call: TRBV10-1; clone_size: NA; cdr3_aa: CASSVSARNTEAFF
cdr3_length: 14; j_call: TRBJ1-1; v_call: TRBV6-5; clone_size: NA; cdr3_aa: CASITGVMNTEAFF
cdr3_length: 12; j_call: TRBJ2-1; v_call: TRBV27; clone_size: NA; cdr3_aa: CASSSLGGDLFF
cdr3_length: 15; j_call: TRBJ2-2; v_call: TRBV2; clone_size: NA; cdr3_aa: CASSGTSGRAGELFF
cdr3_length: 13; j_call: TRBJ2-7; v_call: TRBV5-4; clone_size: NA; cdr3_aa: CASSPRQGNEQYF
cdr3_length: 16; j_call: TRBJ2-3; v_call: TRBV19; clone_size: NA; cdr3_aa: CASSTLAGVNTDTQYF
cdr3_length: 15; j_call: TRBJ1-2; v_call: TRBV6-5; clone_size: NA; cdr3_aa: CASSYIMGGRYGYTF
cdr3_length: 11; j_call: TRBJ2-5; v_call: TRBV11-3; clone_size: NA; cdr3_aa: CASSDGETQYF
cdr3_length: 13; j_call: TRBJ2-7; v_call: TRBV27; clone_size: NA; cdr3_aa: CASSHGQGYEQYF